The subject of this entry is one T cell receptor beta chain. Its antigen is currently unknown. TCRdb recomputed calls from the 5' RACE reads with MiXCR, one row per CDR3 protein. In the table there are 1.5 million or so distinct CDR3 sequences, under 35% of which are singletons. The data stem from a study of identical twins. Study-wide findings and caveats: Those out-of-frame alpha sequences shared by twins showed an excess of low generation probability.

The CDR3 has 16 residues. Germline CDR1 PRHDT, CDR2 FYEKMQ (reference sequence). V lost 5 bases and J 3 bases, leaving 20 bases between the germline ends. The source material was cord blood. V usage is TRBV13 and J usage is TRBJ2-7; the D gene could be TRBD1 or TRBD2 (6 bases each). The clonotype comes from a newborn girl in good health. CDR3 region: CASSPRWRGVFYEQYF. CDR3 nucleotide sequence: TGTGCCAGCAGCCCCCGCTGGAGGGGGGTCTTCTACGAGCAGTACTTC.